The next 6 T cell receptor beta chains were all read from a single sample in a study of T cells expressing NK-cell markers. TCRdb reanalyzed the 5' RACE reads, giving one entry per CDR3 protein sequence and no DNA. The repertoire table contains about 190,000 distinct CDR3 sequences. Sequencing input: blood T cells: a sorted CD56 or NKG2C T cell subset, CD4+ or CD8+ T cells, or bulk PBMC T cells (not recorded which). The origin of the receptors is a man aged 18 to 69 in good health.

The chain joins TRBV19 to TRBJ1-2. The germline gives CDR1 LNHDA, CDR2 SQIVND (reference sequence). CDR3 length: 15 residues. The CDR3: CASSITRGHRVGYTF.

The rearrangement joins TRBV7-8 to TRBJ2-2; TCRdb calls TRBD1, which cannot be checked without DNA. The CDR3 loop spans 15 amino acids. Germline loops: CDR1 SGHVS, CDR2 FQNEAQ. This chain's CDR3 is CASSLGVERAGELFF.

The chain links TRBV6-4 to TRBJ2-1; the D gene TCRdb calls, TRBD2, cannot be checked with no DNA. The germline V gene has CDR1 MRHNA and CDR2 SNTAGT. The CDR3 consists of 14 residues. The chain's CDR3 is CASSESGGVDEQFF.

The chain uses TRBV25-1 and TRBJ2-7; lacking DNA, the TRBD1 call made by TCRdb goes unchecked. Germline CDR1 and CDR2: MGHDK and SYGVNS. CDR3 size: 16 residues. The CDR3 region is CASSDAGTHTPYEQYF.

This rearrangement joins TRBV12-3 or TRBV12-4 to TRBJ1-2; lacking DNA, the TRBD1 call made by TCRdb goes unchecked. This CDR3 spans 14 amino acids. CDR3 region: CASSSSRTGTGYTF.

The chain links TRBV12-5 to TRBJ1-1. Germline lookup yields CDR1 LGHNT and CDR2 FRNRAP. The CDR3 length is 14 residues. This chain's CDR3 is CASGSTTENTEAFF. Full variable domain (rest looked up from reference TRBV12-5 and TRBJ1-1): DARVTQTPRHKVTEMGQEVTMRCQPILGHNTVFWYRQTMMQGLELLAYFRNRAPLDDSGMPKDRFSAEMPDATLATLKIQPSEPRDSAVYFCASGSTTENTEAFFGQGTRLTVV.